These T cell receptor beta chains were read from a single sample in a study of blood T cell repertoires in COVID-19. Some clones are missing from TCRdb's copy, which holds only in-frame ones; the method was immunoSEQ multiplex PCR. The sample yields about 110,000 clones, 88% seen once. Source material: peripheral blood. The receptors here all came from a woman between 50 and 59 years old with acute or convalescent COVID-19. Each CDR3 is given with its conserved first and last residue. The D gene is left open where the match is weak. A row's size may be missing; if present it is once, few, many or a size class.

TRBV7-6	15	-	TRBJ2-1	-	CASSHRSDRGNEQFF	TGTGCCAGCAGCCATCGCAGTGATCGGGGCAATGAGCAGTTCTTC
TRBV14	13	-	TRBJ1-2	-	CASSLDGVYGYTF	TGTGCCAGCAGCCTAGACGGAGTCTATGGCTACACCTTC
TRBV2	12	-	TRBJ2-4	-	CASHRDGSIQYF	TGTGCCAGTCACCGCGACGGGAGCATTCAGTACTTC
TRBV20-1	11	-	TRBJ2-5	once	CSVRGGETQYF	TGCAGTGTACGAGGGGGAGAGACCCAGTACTTC
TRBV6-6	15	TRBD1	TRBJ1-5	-	CASSYSGQGDQPQHF	TGTGCCAGCAGTTACTCCGGACAGGGCGATCAGCCCCAGCATTTT
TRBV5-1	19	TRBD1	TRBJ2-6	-	CASGRGPAGTVTGANVLTF	TGCGCCTCGGGCCGGGGCCCTGCCGGGACAGTAACTGGGGCCAACGTCCTGACTTTC
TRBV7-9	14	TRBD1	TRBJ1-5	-	CASSLDRGNQPQHF	TGTGCCAGCAGCTTAGACAGGGGAAATCAGCCCCAGCATTTT
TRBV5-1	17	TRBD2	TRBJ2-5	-	CASSRKLAGVGQETQYF	TGCGCCAGCAGCAGGAAACTAGCGGGAGTCGGTCAAGAGACCCAGTACTTC
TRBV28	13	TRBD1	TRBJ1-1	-	CASREQGAVEAFF	TGTGCCAGCAGGGAACAGGGGGCGGTTGAAGCTTTCTTT
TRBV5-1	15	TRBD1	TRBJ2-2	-	CASSSEGTGTGELFF	TGCGCCAGCAGCTCCGAAGGGACAGGCACTGGGGAGCTGTTTTTT
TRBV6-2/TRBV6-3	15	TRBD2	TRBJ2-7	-	CASSYSQRERLEQYF	TGTGCCAGCAGTTACTCGCAGCGGGAGAGGCTCGAGCAGTACTTC
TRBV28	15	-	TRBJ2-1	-	CASSLAGIVSNEQFF	TGTGCCAGCAGTTTGGCGGGAATAGTTTCCAATGAGCAGTTCTTC
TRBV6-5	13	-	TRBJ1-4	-	CASRGQFNEKLFF	TGTGCCAGCAGAGGACAGTTTAATGAAAAACTGTTTTTT
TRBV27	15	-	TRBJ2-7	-	CASSLYGGFSYEQYF	TGTGCCAGCAGTTTATACGGGGGATTCTCCTACGAGCAGTACTTC
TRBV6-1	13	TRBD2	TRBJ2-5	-	CASSDIVSGSQYF	TGTGCCAGCAGTGATATTGTTAGCGGGAGCCAGTACTTC
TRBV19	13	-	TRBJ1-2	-	CASSIRGTYGYTF	TGTGCCAGTAGTATTCGGGGGACCTATGGCTACACCTTC
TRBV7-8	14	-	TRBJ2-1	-	CASSSRSSYNEQFF	TGTGCCAGCAGCTCTAGGAGCTCCTACAATGAGCAGTTCTTC
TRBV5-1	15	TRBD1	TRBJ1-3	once	CASSPRTGGKNTIYF	TGCGCCAGCAGCCCAAGGACAGGGGGGAAAAACACCATATATTTT
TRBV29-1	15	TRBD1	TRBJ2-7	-	CSVYTGTGFGNEQYF	TGCAGCGTCTATACCGGGACAGGATTCGGCAACGAGCAGTACTTC
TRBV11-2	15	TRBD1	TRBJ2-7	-	CASSKKPGQLYEQYF	TGTGCCAGCAGCAAGAAACCGGGACAGCTCTACGAGCAGTACTTC
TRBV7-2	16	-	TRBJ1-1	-	CASSYRTGRGNTEAFF	TGTGCCAGCAGCTACCGGACGGGGAGGGGAAACACTGAAGCTTTCTTT
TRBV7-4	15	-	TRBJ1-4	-	CASSLVGADEEKLFF	TGTGCCAGCAGCTTAGTTGGGGCAGACGAGGAAAAACTGTTTTTT
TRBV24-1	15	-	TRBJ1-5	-	CATSESRFGNQPQHF	TGTGCCACCAGTGAGAGCAGGTTCGGCAATCAGCCCCAGCATTTT